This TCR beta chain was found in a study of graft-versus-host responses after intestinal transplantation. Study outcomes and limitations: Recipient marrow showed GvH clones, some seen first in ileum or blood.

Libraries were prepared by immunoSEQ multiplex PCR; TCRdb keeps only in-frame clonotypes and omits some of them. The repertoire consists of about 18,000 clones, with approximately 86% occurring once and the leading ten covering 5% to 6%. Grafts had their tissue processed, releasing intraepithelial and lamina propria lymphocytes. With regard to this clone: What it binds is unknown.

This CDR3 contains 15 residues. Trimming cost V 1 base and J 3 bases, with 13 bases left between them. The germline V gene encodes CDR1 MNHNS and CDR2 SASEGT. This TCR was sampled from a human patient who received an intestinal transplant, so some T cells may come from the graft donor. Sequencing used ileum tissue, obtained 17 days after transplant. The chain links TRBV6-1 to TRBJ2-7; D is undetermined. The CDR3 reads CASSEGLGSLYEQYF. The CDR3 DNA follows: TGTGCCAGCAGTGAAGGATTAGGGTCTCTCTACGAGCAGTACTTC.